The T cell receptor (beta chain) under discussion was sequenced for a study of Ad26.COV2.S vaccination and SARS-CoV-2 variants. Study results and caveats: Comparability of non-spike TCR breadth was observed across vaccine and placebo recipients.

Libraries were prepared by immunoSEQ multiplex PCR; TCRdb keeps only in-frame clonotypes and omits some of them. The data contain 350,000 to 500,000 clones, approximately 92% of them singletons. As for treatment: some 20 received Ad26.COV2.S at low or high dose, single or two shots; 5 received placebo; per-sample allocation not given. The samples date from day 63 after the first vaccine or placebo injection. As to this clone: The antigen is undetermined.

This specimen consisted of peripheral blood, obtained in a trial of Ad26.COV2.S vaccine versus placebo. The clonotype originates from a person between 18 and 65 years old who received the Ad26.COV2.S COVID-19 vaccine or a placebo.

The CDR3 DNA is TGCAGTGCTAGTCACAGCGCCTTGGGGGCCCATTCACCCCTCCACTTT. It yields the protein CSASHSALGAHSPLHF. This sequence joins TRBV20-1 and TRBJ1-6; tentatively, D is TRBD1 (6 bases). This CDR3 is 16 amino acids long. Germline lookup yields CDR1 DFQATT and CDR2 SNEGSKA (reference sequence). Trimming took 3 bases from V and 8 from J, leaving 20 bases between them.